These 24 T cell receptor beta chains originate from one sample sequenced in a study of cytomegalovirus exposure and HLA in healthy donors. The PCR was carried out with 60 Vbeta primers and 13 Jbeta primers. Repertoires were generated with immunoSEQ multiplex PCR, while TCRdb's copy carries only in-frame clones and drops some. The sample consists of some 90,000 clones, 82% of them appearing once. Sequencing used PBMCs. Source of these receptors: a man in his fifties in good health and CMV-seronegative.

The J gene is TRBJ2-7, the V gene TRBV5-1, with 8 nucleotides matching TRBD2. In germline, CDR1 is SGHRS, CDR2 YFSETQ. The CDR3 has 14 residues. V shed 0 bases, J shed 5 bases, and the junction held 4 bases outside the gene matches. The CDR3 nucleotides read TGCGCCAGCAGCTTGGGATCGGGGGGGAACGAGCAGTACTTC. This translates into CASSLGSGGNEQYF.

This chain connects TRBV7-8 to TRBJ2-7, with TRBD2 matching over 11 bases. Germline loops: CDR1 SGHVS, CDR2 FQNEAQ. This CDR3 region has 15 residues. Trimming at V came to 4 bases and at J to 8 bases, leaving 10 bases not matched to a gene. The CDR3 DNA reads TGTGCCAGCAGCTCCACTAGCGGGAGTAGTGGGAAGCAGTACTTC. Translating it yields CASSSTSGSSGKQYF.

The rearrangement joins TRBV9 to TRBJ2-7; D unclear. The CDR3 consists of 16 residues. CDR1 and CDR2 (germline): SGDLS, YYNGEE. V shed 0 bases and J shed 1 base, with 14 bases lying between them. The CDR3 sequence is CASSVGLTRLSYEQYF. CDR3 sequence (DNA): TGTGCCAGCAGCGTAGGACTCACCCGTCTGTCCTACGAGCAGTACTTC.

V usage is TRBV7-2 and J usage is TRBJ2-2, with unresolved D. CDR1 and CDR2 from the germline V gene are SGHTA and FQGNSA. Trimming left V 2 bases short and J 5 bases short, with 15 bases between. The CDR3 spans 16 residues. The DNA for the CDR3 is TGTGCCAGCAGCTTACGTAGTCTTGACTTAACCGGGGAGCTGTTTTTT. Its protein product is CASSLRSLDLTGELFF.

The V and J genes are TRBV9 and TRBJ1-3; D unclear. This CDR3 contains 14 residues. CDR1 and CDR2 (germline): SGDLS, YYNGEE. V was shortened by 0 bases and J by 4 bases, with 8 bases between the two germline ends. The CDR3 DNA is TGTGCCAGCAGCGTAGCGGAGTCGGGAAACACCATATATTTT. Translating it yields CASSVAESGNTIYF.

V usage is TRBV5-1 and J usage is TRBJ2-7; TRBD1 aligns across 11 bases. The CDR3 totals 18 residues. Germline CDR1 SGHRS, CDR2 YFSETQ. J gave up 4 bases and V 4 bases, and 16 bases lay outside the gene matches. CDR3 amino acids: CASSKQSRGQGAFYEQYF. CDR3 nucleotides: TGCGCCAGCAGCAAACAAAGCCGCGGACAGGGGGCCTTTTACGAGCAGTACTTC.

V usage is TRBV2 and J usage is TRBJ1-4, with 9 nucleotides matching TRBD1. Per germline, CDR1 SNHLY and CDR2 FYNNEI. Losses at the gene ends were 6 bases for V and 8 bases for J; bases not matched to a gene: 4. This CDR3 comprises 13 residues. This chain's CDR3 is CASSDGTGEKLFF. The CDR3, as DNA: TGTGCCAGCAGCGACGGGACAGGGGAAAAACTGTTTTTT. The full variable domain, its missing parts supplied by reference TRBV2 and TRBJ1-4, is EPEVTQTPSHQVTQMGQEVILRCVPISNHLYFYWYRQILGQKVEFLVSFYNNEISEKSEIFDDQFSVERPDGSNFTLKIRSTKLEDSAMYFCASSDGTGEKLFFGSGTQLSVL.

This chain joins TRBV7-9 and TRBJ2-1; TRBD1 is a possible D gene (6 bases). The ends were cut back, 3 bases at V and 9 bases at J, with 18 bases in the middle. The CDR3 has 15 residues. Looked up from germline, CDR1 is SEHNR and CDR2 is FQNEAQ (reference sequence). In DNA form, the CDR3 reads TGTGCCAGCAGCTTCCTCTCACTAGGGGGTAGTGAGCAGTTCTTC. Protein: CASSFLSLGGSEQFF.

This sequence joins TRBV4-2 and TRBJ1-2; no clear D. The CDR3 contains 17 residues. Germline V gene lookup returns CDR1 LGHNA and CDR2 YNFKEQ. Trimming pared 0 bases from V and 6 bases from J, leaving 20 bases between. The CDR3 loop is CASSQDLRSLRGDGYTF. In DNA form, the CDR3 reads TGTGCCAGCAGCCAAGATCTGAGGAGCCTCCGGGGAGATGGCTACACCTTC.

The rearrangement links TRBV6-4 to TRBJ2-7, with 12 bases that match TRBD1. After removal of 5 bases from V and 3 bases from J, the junction contained 5 bases not matched to a gene. CDR3 size: 15 residues. Germline CDR1 and CDR2: MRHNA and SNTAGT. The CDR3 region has the DNA TGTGCCAGCAGTATGGGACAGGGGGCGAGCTACGAGCAGTACTTC. Its protein is CASSMGQGASYEQYF.

The rearrangement uses TRBV7-9 and TRBJ1-1; 7 bases match TRBD1. Germline V CDR1 and CDR2: SEHNR, FQNEAQ (reference sequence). V lost 6 bases to trimming and J lost 1 base; unmatched junction nucleotides: 5. The CDR3 runs to 14 residues. The CDR3: CASRQGLGNTEAFF. The CDR3 region has the DNA TGTGCCAGCAGACAGGGGTTAGGGAACACTGAAGCTTTCTTT.

The chain carries TRBV25-1 and TRBJ2-5, with 12 nucleotides matching TRBD1. CDR1 MGHDK and CDR2 SYGVNS come from the germline V gene. V was pared by 5 bases and J by 5 bases, with 15 bases of the junction left unmatched. The CDR3 covers 18 residues. CDR3 nucleotide sequence: TGTGCCAGCAGTCCATCCCCGGGACAGGGGGCTTCTGAGGAGACCCAGTACTTC. Its translation is CASSPSPGQGASEETQYF.

The genes are TRBV15 and TRBJ2-7; 7 bases align to TRBD2. This CDR3 is 16 amino acids long. CDR1 is LNHNV and CDR2 is YYDKDF in the germline V gene (reference sequence). V shed 1 base, J shed 2 bases, and the junction held 8 bases outside the gene matches. The CDR3 DNA reads as TGTGCCACCAGCAGAGGGGGGGGAGGCTCTGCCTACGAGCAGTACTTC. It yields the protein CATSRGGGGSAYEQYF.

The chain couples TRBV19 to TRBJ2-7, with TRBD2 matching 8 bases. V gave up 4 bases and J gave up 9 bases; unmatched junction bases: 5. This CDR3 comprises 12 residues. CDR1 and CDR2 from the germline V gene are LNHDA and SQIVND (reference sequence). CDR3 nucleotide sequence: TGTGCCAGTAGTACTGCGGGGGGCGGGCAGTACTTC. This gives the protein CASSTAGGGQYF.

This chain joins TRBV9 and TRBJ2-5, with 11 nucleotides matching TRBD2. The CDR3 is 14 residues long. The germline V gene has CDR1 SGDLS and CDR2 YYNGEE. V gave up 4 bases and J gave up 3 bases; unmatched junction bases: 2. CDR3 in DNA: TGTGCCAGCAGCCCTAGCGGGAGGAAAGAGACCCAGTACTTC. It codes for CASSPSGRKETQYF.

The chain carries TRBV6-5 and TRBJ1-4, with 9 bases fitting TRBD1. Germline CDR1 MNHEY, CDR2 SVGAGI. The CDR3 has 16 amino acids. The V gene end was trimmed by 0 bases and the J gene end by 7 bases; junction bases not matched to a gene: 6. This CDR3 is CASSYSVTGGSEKLFF. The CDR3 DNA follows: TGTGCCAGCAGTTACTCTGTGACAGGGGGGTCTGAAAAACTGTTTTTT.

V is TRBV27 and J is TRBJ2-2, with D unresolved. The V end was cut by 3 bases, the J end by 5 bases, with 10 bases between. The CDR3 has 14 residues. CDR1 and CDR2 from the germline V gene are MNHEY and SMNVEV (reference sequence). CDR3 amino acids: CASSFTAGTGELFF. The CDR3 DNA sequence: TGTGCCAGCAGTTTTACAGCAGGTACCGGGGAGCTGTTTTTT.

This sequence joins TRBV28 and TRBJ1-3; 11 bases fit TRBD1. V lost 9 bases, J lost 2 bases, and 3 bases stayed unmatched. The CDR3 extends over 14 amino acids. Germline V lookup: CDR1 MDHEN, CDR2 SYDVKM. CDR3 residues: CASTGQGAGNTIYF. The CDR3 bases are TGTGCCAGTACGGGACAGGGGGCTGGAAACACCATATATTTT.

The rearrangement links TRBV7-9 to TRBJ2-3; 10 bases are a match to TRBD2. Germline lookup yields CDR1 SEHNR and CDR2 FQNEAQ (reference sequence). The CDR3 runs to 16 residues. With V trimmed by 10 bases and J by 0 bases, 10 bases remained unmatched. CDR3 DNA: TGTGCCACCCCGCCCCGACTAGCGGGCAGCACAGATACGCAGTATTTT. Residues: CATPPRLAGSTDTQYF.

This chain uses TRBV4-3 with TRBJ2-2, with 9 positions matching TRBD1. V was pared by 3 bases and J by 0 bases, with 5 bases of the junction left unmatched. The CDR3 totals 17 residues. Per the germline V gene, CDR1 is LGHNA and CDR2 is YSLEER. For the CDR3, the DNA is TGCGCCAGCAGCCATCCTGGACAGGGGTCGAACACCGGGGAGCTGTTTTTT. The encoded protein is CASSHPGQGSNTGELFF.

This chain uses TRBV5-5 with TRBJ2-1; a weak D match, TRBD2 (7 bases). V was cut by 7 bases and J by 1 base, with 12 bases left in between. Germline values: CDR1 SGHKS, CDR2 YYEKEE (reference sequence). The CDR3 has 14 residues. The CDR3 protein is CASDGGLSYNEQFF. The CDR3 bases are TGTGCCAGCGACGGGGGGCTGTCCTACAATGAGCAGTTCTTC.

In its sample, this clone was seen once. The gene calls are TRBV10-3 and TRBJ1-2; 12 nucleotides align to TRBD1. The junction had 13 bases not matched to a gene; V was cut back by 7 bases and J by 7 bases. CDR3 length equals 16 residues. The V gene's germline CDR1 is ENHRY and CDR2 SYGVKD. As DNA, the CDR3 is TGTGCCATCAACCCCGGGACAGGGGGCGCCCGGGGTGGCTACACCTTC. This encodes CAINPGTGGARGGYTF.

This clone has just one count. V and J are TRBV13 and TRBJ2-5; TRBD1 agrees at 11 bases. The DNA end favors TRBJ2-7, so the J call may be wrong. Per the germline V gene, CDR1 is PRHDT and CDR2 is FYEKMQ (reference sequence). The CDR3 is made up of 16 amino acids. The CDR3 DNA reads as TGTGCCAGCAGCCCACACGGGACAGGGGGATCCTACGAGCAGTACTTC. Its translation: CASSPHGTGGSYEQYF.

The V gene is TRBV18, the J gene TRBJ1-2; TRBD1 aligns across 10 bases. The CDR3 contains 13 residues. J lost 4 bases, V lost 7 bases, and 3 bases had no gene match. Germline-derived CDR1 and CDR2 are KGHSH and LQKENI. DNA for the CDR3: TGTGCCAGCTACCGGGACAGGGGCTATGGCTACACCTTC. Translating it yields CASYRDRGYGYTF.